This T cell receptor beta chain was obtained from a study of regulatory T cells in long-lasting Graves disease (dated by TCRdb to the early 2020s). Describing the broader study: Newly diagnosed Graves' disease patients had taken antithyroid drugs for less than 3 months. Persistent Graves' disease patients were compared with newly diagnosed Graves' disease patients by peripheral blood TCR sequencing and RNA sequencing. The study was conducted in China and was registered as a clinical trial. A total of roughly 35 samples were covered by TCR sequencing, comprising approximately 13 persistent and around 20 newly diagnosed Graves' disease patients.

The time point label of this sample denotes: newly diagnosed GD, antithyroid drugs for less than 3 months. For both TCR sequencing and RNA sequencing, RNA was extracted from PBMCs using TRIzol. Graves' disease was diagnosed according to American Thyroid Association guidelines. Patients were recruited from an endocrinology department in Xi'an, China. Each patient gave 7.5 to 10 milliliters of peripheral blood, collected in an EDTA anticoagulant tube. Ficoll Paque Plus density gradient separation was used to isolate PBMCs, and no further T cell sorting was done. RNA quality was checked with an Agilent 2100 Bioanalyzer and agarose gel, and concentration with a NanoDrop 2000. From the cysteine up to the phenylalanine, the CDR3 has a length of 14 residues. Only the CDR3 DNA stays, 42 bases, in frame from base 1. Trimmed from V: 3 bases; trimmed from J: 6 bases; junction bases lacking a gene match: 6. Based on the germline V gene, the CDR1 and CDR2 sequences are MDHEN and SYDVKM.

What the authors observed across the whole study: Compared with newly diagnosed patients, persistent Graves' disease patients had lower TCR Shannon entropy and fewer highly expanded clones, which suggests clonal expansion. A larger number of public clonotypes was shared among persistent patients (over 2,500) than among newly diagnosed patients (around 970). Persistent disease showed preferential use of TRBV28, TRBJ1-2 and TRBJ2-5, whereas newly diagnosed disease favored TRBV20-1 and TRBJ2-1. Sequencing and analysis were limited to the TCR beta chain. Only peripheral blood was studied, because thyroid tissue, the primary lesion, was inaccessible. The authors acknowledged the small sample size as a limitation that may reduce accuracy.

Preparation of the library involved multiplex PCR. The reads were generated on an Illumina HiSeq 4000. iRepertoire HTBI primers and Arm-PCR amplification of CDR3 regions were used to construct TCR beta libraries. Gel purification was performed on PCR products prior to sequencing. As for the authors' bioinformatics: Gene usage analysis of CDR3 amino acid clonotypes used the 50 to 70 TRBV and 12 to 15 TRBJ segments found across samples. COPE and FqMerger were used to merge filtered high-quality paired reads into contigs. BLAST was used to align contigs to the IMGT TRBV, TRBD and TRBJ reference genes, and CDR3 was defined following IMGT. Any clonotype with a frequency above 0.1% was counted as a highly expanded clone. Repertoire diversity was measured by Shannon entropy, and V-J evenness by the Gini coefficient. A clonotype was considered public if more than one individual shared it. Clones were called with MiXCR by TCRdb after fastp trimmed the public reads at Q25, and only in-frame beta chains were retained. All rows with the same CDR3 protein become a single entry with the most common DNA and genes. TCRdb assigned the V and J calls; the authors' analysis was not used. The sample yields fewer than 650,000 distinct CDR3 sequences; 15% to 20% were counted once. Together, the top ten hold 18% of the sample.

This clonotype was observed once. It has no known antigen specificity. No base qualities exist here, and no much larger clone lies one base off it. One read alone provides weak support. Separately, the same data were catalogued under a study of T cells in Graves' hyperthyroidism and ophthalmopathy. The second study, in turn, reports: A patient counted as having stable Graves' hyperthyroidism if no progression to ophthalmopathy occurred over 18 months of follow-up. Hyperthyroidism patients were newly diagnosed, with disease duration under 2 months, and aged 18 to 65 years. The study excluded patients with uncontrolled infections, other autoimmune diseases, pregnancy or lactation. Diagnoses were based on clinical symptoms, serum thyroxine and TRAb, thyroid ultrasound and orbital computed tomography. The TCR CDR3 was subjected to a first round of RT-PCR using the HTBI primer set and the Qiagen OneStep RT-PCR kit. Most expanded thyroid clonotypes (frequency above 0.001) were also detected in blood, suggesting blood repertoires may reflect thyroid immune responses. A model built on a 13 V-J signature distinguished ophthalmopathy from stable hyperthyroidism, reaching around 90% sensitivity and around 81% specificity in cross-validation and 80%/75% in testing. In validation, the model predicted progression to ophthalmopathy a median of roughly 6.5 months before onset, with about 71% sensitivity and 72.22% specificity. To identify TCR V-J signatures that set the groups apart, the researchers used a discovery cohort of about a hundred patients, made up of 43 with Graves' ophthalmopathy and some 55 with stable Graves' hyperthyroidism. Prospective prediction of ophthalmopathy was tested in an independent validation cohort of 18 hyperthyroidism patients and 15 to 17 patients who later progressed to ophthalmopathy. The 75 to 100 discovery patients were divided at random into training and test sets in a 7:3 ratio. Thyroid tissue and blood T-cell repertoires from six Graves' hyperthyroidism patients were also compared in the study. Once sampling was done, hyperthyroidism patients were given methimazole at a starting dose of 30 mg daily, whereas ophthalmopathy patients were given high-dose intravenous methylprednisolone. Libraries were constructed in a second round of multiplex PCR, after which size selection and purification were carried out. Paired-end sequencing of the libraries was performed with 100 bp reads on an Illumina HiSeq2000. SOAPnuke was used to process the raw data, throwing out any read that contained adapters or uncalled bases, had a mean Phred below 15, or lacked an exact constant-primer or identifier match. High-quality paired reads were merged using COPE v1.2.5, and each unique nucleotide sequence was defined as a clonotype. Clonotypes were aligned to IMGT TRBV, TRBD and TRBJ reference segments using MiTCR v1.1. Only V-J combinations with frequency above 0.0001, covering 99.2% of repertoires, were analysed. The TCS score was defined as the ratio of F50 (clonal expansion) to E x V (chaos), calculated using BLOSUM62-based TCRdist between CDR3 peptides within each V-J. Welch's t-statistics and random forest reduced approximately 520 V-J features to about 13, which were used in a naive Bayes classifier (R e1071). No statistical method was used to set the sample size in advance, and investigators knew the group allocation. TCR Vbeta CDR3 sequencing of some 140 peripheral blood samples (more than 40 ophthalmopathy, 75 to 85 hyperthyroidism and roughly 17 progressor patients) is reported in the paper.

This specimen consisted of peripheral blood mononuclear cells (PBMCs), obtained at new diagnosis, from a patient treated with antithyroid drugs. In this chain, TRBV28 is recombined with TRBJ2-3; 7 middle bases align to TRBD1. This clonotype was obtained from a woman in her 30s with Graves disease. Donor details come from another sample of the same person, matched by shared clones. The nucleotide sequence is given as TGTGCCAGCAGTTTGGGGACAGAGCTTGATACGCAGTATTTT. Its protein product is CASSLGTELDTQYF.